This T cell receptor (beta chain) was retrieved from a study of cytomegalovirus exposure and HLA in healthy donors. Regarding the study as a whole: TCR beta V segments were, for the most part, productive about 87% or about 30% of the time in an earlier analysis. A later analysis found most CMV-associated TCR beta chains apparently HLA-restricted.

PCR employed 60 Vbeta and 13 Jbeta primers. Original processing notes: Later work found about 80 million unique TCR beta chains, with 9.5 million to 12 million shared. Here immunoSEQ multiplex PCR was the method, and the copy in TCRdb shows in-frame clones only, minus some. That table supplies the V and J calls and clone size; D and trimming were determined from the DNA. The sample yields about 86,000 clones, roughly 72% seen once. The CDR3 length is 13 residues. Germline V lookup: CDR1 MNHNS, CDR2 SASEGT. V dropped 11 bases and J dropped 7; count of bases not matched to a gene: 13. On this clone: The antigen is not known.

The sequence was collected from a woman in her fifties or sixties in good health and CMV-seropositive. This sequence joins TRBV6-1 and TRBJ1-2; 7 nucleotides agree with TRBD1. Sequencing was performed on PBMCs. CDR3 sequence: CAGRDRVKVGYTF. DNA for the CDR3: TGTGCCGGCCGAGACAGGGTGAAGGTTGGCTACACCTTC.